The rows below give T cell receptor beta chains drawn from one sample of a study of shared clonotypes between healthy human individuals. Sequencing used immunoSEQ multiplex PCR; TCRdb keeps in-frame clones, though not all of them. The sample holds a few million clones, roughly nine tenths seen once. The sequenced sample was naive CD4+ T cells sorted from blood. Receptor source: a man aged 18 to 30 in good health. CDR3s include the opening cysteine and the closing phenylalanine or tryptophan. The D gene is left open where the match is weak. Clone size is given for some rows only: seen once, a few or many times, or a class if the clone is expanded.

>.|TRBV5-1|TRBD1|TRBJ2-6
TGCGCCAGCAGTCTAGACAGGGGGCTTGGGGCCAACGTCCTGACTTTC
CASSLDRGLGANVLTF
>.|TRBV5-1|TRBD1|TRBJ2-6
TGCGCCAGCAGCCTCGGACAGGTTTACTCTGGGGCCAACGTCCTGACTTTC
CASSLGQVYSGANVLTF
>.|TRBV2|TRBD1|TRBJ1-5
TGTGCCAGCAGTGATGACTGGACAGGGGGCAATCAGCCCCAGCATTTT
CASSDDWTGGNQPQHF
>once|TRBV18|TRBD1|TRBJ2-3
TGTGCCAGCTCACCACAGGGGGCCCTAGATACGCAGTATTTT
CASSPQGALDTQYF
>.|TRBV18|.|TRBJ1-1
TGTGCCAGCTCACGGGGGGAGAACACTGAAGCTTTCTTT
CASSRGENTEAFF
>.|TRBV7-8|.|TRBJ2-7
TGTGCCAGCAGCTTCCGGGATTCAGGGGCCGGCTACGAGCAGTACTTC
CASSFRDSGAGYEQYF
>.|TRBV28|.|TRBJ1-3
TGTGCCAGCAGCGGATCTGGAAACACCATATATTTT
CASSGSGNTIYF
>.|TRBV11-2|TRBD1|TRBJ1-1
TGTGCCAGCAGCCCATTCTTGACAGGGGGCAACACTGAAGCTTTCTTT
CASSPFLTGGNTEAFF
>once|TRBV9|.|TRBJ2-7
TGTGCCAGCAGCGTATTAGGGGATAGCTCCTACGAGCAGTACTTC
CASSVLGDSSYEQYF
>.|TRBV30|.|TRBJ2-1
TGTGCCTGGAGTCCAACAGGGAACTCCTACAATGAGCAGTTCTTC
CAWSPTGNSYNEQFF
>.|TRBV16|TRBD2|TRBJ2-1
TGTGCCAGCAGCCAATCTATTAGCGGGAGGGCCGATGAGCAGTTCTTC
CASSQSISGRADEQFF
>.|TRBV28|.|TRBJ2-3
TGTGCCAGCAGAGCCCCCGGGGGGCCGAGCACAGATACGCAGTATTTT
CASRAPGGPSTDTQYF
>.|TRBV18|.|TRBJ2-5
TGTGCCAGCTCACCACCCGGACAAGAGACCCAGTACTTC
CASSPPGQETQYF
>.|TRBV6-6|TRBD1|TRBJ1-4
TGTGCCAGCAGACAGGACAGGGCTAATGAAAAACTGTTTTTT
CASRQDRANEKLFF
>.|TRBV5-5|.|TRBJ2-4
TGTGCCAGCAGCCTGGGGGACCTACCTTTCGGAGACATTCAGTACTTC
CASSLGDLPFGDIQYF
>.|TRBV30|.|TRBJ2-5
TGTGCCTGGAGAGAGGAGAGGGGGACCCAGTACTTC
CAWREERGTQYF
>.|TRBV19|.|TRBJ2-7
TGTGCCAGTAGTATAGATCTCACAGCGAGCTCCTACGAGCAGTACTTC
CASSIDLTASSYEQYF
>.|TRBV27|.|TRBJ2-1
TGTGCCAGCACCACTAGGGGCAATGAGCAGTTCTTC
CASTTRGNEQFF
>.|TRBV6-1|.|TRBJ2-5
TGTGCCAGCAGTCCAAGGTACCAACAAGAGACCCAGTACTTC
CASSPRYQQETQYF
>.|TRBV5-1|.|TRBJ1-1
TGCGCCAGCAGCTTGGTAGGGGACCCTATGAACACTGAAGCTTTCTTT
CASSLVGDPMNTEAFF
>.|TRBV5-5|TRBD2|TRBJ2-5
TGTGCCAGCAGCTTGACTGCGGGAGGGCCGGGGGAGACCCAGTACTTC
CASSLTAGGPGETQYF
>few|TRBV2|.|TRBJ1-2
TGTGCCAGCAGTGACAGTGCCCGATATGGCTACACCTTC
CASSDSARYGYTF
>.|TRBV5-6|TRBD1|TRBJ2-3
TGTGCCAGCAGCTTTAAGGACAGGGCCCTTCCAGATACGCAGTATTTT
CASSFKDRALPDTQYF
>.|TRBV10-3|.|TRBJ2-3
TGTGCCATCAGTGAGGGTATAGGAGGCACAGATACGCAGTATTTT
CAISEGIGGTDTQYF
>.|TRBV5-6|.|TRBJ2-3
TGTGCCAGCAGCCTGGGGCCATCCCCTAGCACAGATACGCAGTATTTT
CASSLGPSPSTDTQYF
>.|TRBV11-1|TRBD2|TRBJ2-7
TGTGCCAGCAGCAGGAGCGGGGCCAACTACGAGCAGTACTTC
CASSRSGANYEQYF
>.|TRBV15|.|TRBJ1-5
TGTGCCACCAGCAGAGATCTAACCGTTAATCAGCCCCAGCATTTT
CATSRDLTVNQPQHF
>.|TRBV28|.|TRBJ1-4
TGTGCCAGCAGTTCCCCAGCAGGGTCAACTAATGAAAAACTGTTTTTT
CASSSPAGSTNEKLFF
>.|TRBV19|.|TRBJ2-7
TGTGCCAGTGGAGACAGGTGGAAGGGCGTTGAGCAGTACTTC
CASGDRWKGVEQYF
>.|TRBV29-1|.|TRBJ1-2
TGCAGCGCTCAGGGCGATGGCTACACCTTC
CSAQGDGYTF
>.|TRBV27|.|TRBJ1-6
TGTGCCAGCAGTTTATTCGCAGGGGCCGGTTCACCCCTCCACTTT
CASSLFAGAGSPLHF
>.|TRBV19|TRBD2|TRBJ2-7
TGTGCCAGTAGTATGCAGCGGGACGCCTCCTACGAGCAGTACTTC
CASSMQRDASYEQYF
>.|TRBV6-5|.|TRBJ1-4
TGTGCCAGCGGGAGACCGGGGCCTACGGAAAAACTGTTTTTT
CASGRPGPTEKLFF
>.|TRBV30|TRBD2|TRBJ2-7
TGTGCTTGGACGGGGGGTTTAAGCTACGAGCAGTACTTC
CAWTGGLSYEQYF
>.|TRBV2|.|TRBJ2-2
TGTGCCAGCAGCTCTAGGACCGGGGAGCTGTTTTTT
CASSSRTGELFF
>once|TRBV5-4|TRBD2|TRBJ2-7
TGTGCCAGCAGCTTGGCTGGAGCGGGGGGGCTCTACGAGCAGTACTTC
CASSLAGAGGLYEQYF
>.|TRBV28|TRBD1|TRBJ1-4
TGTGCCAGCAGTTTGATCAGGGGGGACGTGTTTTTT
CASSLIRGDVFF
>.|TRBV9|.|TRBJ2-5
TGTGCCAGCAGCGTATCGGGGCAGGGGGGTCGGGAGACCCAGTACTTC
CASSVSGQGGRETQYF
>once|TRBV5-4|TRBD1|TRBJ2-3
TGTGCCAGCAGCTCACAGGGGGGCGGTTACACAGATACGCAGTATTTT
CASSSQGGGYTDTQYF
>few|TRBV19|.|TRBJ1-1
TGTGCCAGTAGACGTAACACTGAAGCTTTCTTT
CASRRNTEAFF
>.|TRBV5-8|TRBD1|TRBJ2-5
TGTGCCAGCACCCCTGGACAGGCCTATCAAGAGACCCAGTACTTC
CASTPGQAYQETQYF
>.|TRBV9|TRBD1|TRBJ1-3
TGTGCCAGCAGCGTAGATGTGGGGGACAGCGCTCGCTTCTCTGGAAACACCATATATTTT
CASSVDVGDSARFSGNTIYF
>few|TRBV5-1|.|TRBJ1-6
TGCGCCAGCAGCCTCACAGGGCTTGGGACCCTCCACTTT
CASSLTGLGTLHF
>once|TRBV23-1|.|TRBJ1-1
TGCGCCAGCAGACCGATCGGCCCGGAAACTGACACTGAAGCTTTCTTT
CASRPIGPETDTEAFF
>few|TRBV6-5|.|TRBJ1-6
TGTGCCAGCAGTACGCGATATAATTCACCCCTCCACTTT
CASSTRYNSPLHF
>once|TRBV6-6|TRBD1|TRBJ1-5
TGTGCCCTCAGACAGGGTGGCAATCAGCCCCAGCATTTT
CALRQGGNQPQHF
>.|TRBV28|.|TRBJ1-5
TGTGCCAGCAGTCCCCCCTCTCAGGGGCGCAATCAGCCCCAGCATTTT
CASSPPSQGRNQPQHF
>.|TRBV11-3|TRBD1|TRBJ1-5
TGTGCCAGCAGCTTAGATGAGACAGGGAGCAATCAGCCCCAGCATTTT
CASSLDETGSNQPQHF